A single TCR beta chain is shown here with its context. With 4 bases removed from V and 3 bases from J, the gap between germline ends came to 7 bases. Looked up from germline, CDR1 is SNHLY and CDR2 is FYNNEI. The CDR3 has 13 residues. The data were taken from a study of cytomegalovirus exposure and HLA in healthy donors. About the study: Previous work identified around 120 million unique TCR beta sequences from some 170 million T cells.

Donors consisted of healthy bone marrow donors. A multiplex PCR was run with 60 Vbeta primers and 13 Jbeta primers. Generated by immunoSEQ multiplex PCR, the TCRdb table keeps only in-frame clones and is missing some. The table shows approximately 200,000 clones, with 80% to 85% occurring only once. Sequenced: PBMCs. The sequence was obtained from a woman under 30 in good health and CMV-seropositive. The chain employs TRBV2 and TRBJ1-3; D may be TRBD1 (6 bases). For the CDR3, the DNA is TGTGCCAGCAGTGGCAGGGGTGGAAACACCATATATTTT. Encoded protein: CASSGRGGNTIYF.